This record looks at one TCR beta chain sequence and its context. One end of the junction is discordant with germline, which a read error may explain. The entry originates in a study of T-cell memory formation after mild COVID-19. Germline-derived CDR1 and CDR2 are SGHTA and FQGNSA. CDR3 length equals 16 residues. MiXCR, run by TCRdb on the 5' RACE reads, gives a single entry per CDR3 protein. The data contain about 410,000 distinct CDR3 sequences, over 15% of them singletons. What was sequenced was PBMCs or a T cell subset sorted from them (not recorded which). The chain combines TRBV7-2 with TRBJ1-1; 12 bases are shared with TRBD1. This TCR was recovered from a man aged 18 to 35 who had mild COVID-19 (a few samples of this study predate the infection). Cell type and time point are not known. In DNA form, the CDR3 reads TGTGCCATCAGCGACCGGGACAGGGGGCGCTTGGCTGAAGCTTTCTTT. It yields the protein CAISDRDRGRLAEAFF.